One and the same sample provided the 31 T cell receptor beta chains below, sequenced in a study of T-cell memory formation after mild COVID-19. MiXCR, applied by TCRdb to the 5' RACE reads, yields one record per CDR3 protein. This sample has more than 150,000 distinct CDR3 sequences, with less than 20% found just once. The material sequenced was PBMCs or a T cell subset sorted from them (not recorded which). The source of these receptors is a young man who had mild COVID-19 (a few samples of this study predate the infection). Cell type and time point are not known.

The J gene is TRBJ2-1, the V gene TRBV12-3 or TRBV12-4; D gene ambiguous. This CDR3 contains 13 residues. V was clipped by 3 bases and J by 5 bases, with 8 bases between them. CDR3 region: CASSFTVNNEQFF. CDR3 DNA sequence: TGTGCCAGCAGTTTTACTGTTAACAATGAGCAGTTCTTC.

The rearrangement links TRBV6-6 to TRBJ1-3; D is unresolved. The CDR3 has 12 residues. V lost 0 bases to trimming and J lost 4 bases, with 1 base between them. Germline CDR1 is MNHNY and CDR2 is SVGAGI (reference sequence). DNA for the CDR3: TGTGCCAGCAGTTACTCCGGAAACACCATATATTTT. Residues: CASSYSGNTIYF.

This clonotype is a singleton in its sample. The chain joins TRBV20-1 to TRBJ2-3; 10 bases map to TRBD2. CDR1 and CDR2 from the germline V gene are DFQATT and SNEGSKA (reference sequence). This CDR3 has 15 amino acids. J gave up 0 bases and V 3 bases, and 3 bases lay outside the gene matches. The CDR3 nucleotides are TGCAGTGCTAGGCCAGCGGGGGGGAGCACAGATACGCAGTATTTT. Amino acid sequence: CSARPAGGSTDTQYF.

The chain employs TRBV5-1 and TRBJ1-1; 9 bases align to TRBD1. Unmatched junction bases numbered 4, after V lost 3 bases and J lost 1 base. This CDR3 has 15 residues. The germline V gene encodes CDR1 SGHRS and CDR2 YFSETQ. The CDR3 nucleotides read TGCGCCAGCAGCTCGGAGGGACAGGGGAACACTGAAGCTTTCTTT. It specifies CASSSEGQGNTEAFF.

The CDR3 region has the DNA TGCAGTGCTCGGACGGACCGCAATCAGCCCCAGCATTTT. Protein product: CSARTDRNQPQHF. The chain is built from TRBV20-1 and TRBJ1-5; D unclear. The length of the CDR3 is 13 residues. V lost 5 bases and J 2 bases, leaving 10 bases between the germline ends. Germline V gene lookup returns CDR1 DFQATT and CDR2 SNEGSKA (reference sequence).

V and J are TRBV5-1 and TRBJ2-5; possible D gene TRBD2, 5 bases. CDR3 length: 12 residues. The V gene's germline CDR1 is SGHRS and CDR2 YFSETQ. V gave up 4 bases and J gave up 4 bases, with 8 bases separating them. CDR3 nucleotides: TGCGCCAGCAGCGGCGAGGGAGAGACCCAGTACTTC. Translation: CASSGEGETQYF.

V and J are TRBV4-2 and TRBJ2-6, with D possibly TRBD1 on 5 matching bases. The CDR3 has 15 residues. V gave up 2 bases and J gave up 0 bases, with 5 bases separating them. Looked up from germline, CDR1 is LGHNA and CDR2 is YNFKEQ. CDR3 coding DNA: TGTGCCAGCAGCCAAACAGGCTCTGGGGCCAACGTCCTGACTTTC. This codes for CASSQTGSGANVLTF.

The chain joins TRBV6-6 to TRBJ2-5; 11 positions match TRBD1. Germline trimming cut 5 bases from V and 5 bases from J; bases unmatched to any gene: 7. Germline V CDR1 and CDR2: MNHNY, SVGAGI (reference sequence). The CDR3 has 15 amino acids. The CDR3 coding sequence is TGTGCCAGCAGTCGTCGGACAGGGGGCCACGAGACCCAGTACTTC. This codes for CASSRRTGGHETQYF.

The chain joins TRBV27 to TRBJ1-2, with 11 bases identical to TRBD1. The germline CDR1 and CDR2 sequences are MNHEY and SMNVEV (reference sequence). The CDR3 is 17 amino acids. V dropped 5 bases and J dropped 5; count of bases not matched to a gene: 13. The CDR3 region is CASSPIGTGGAGYGYTF. CDR3 bases: TGTGCCAGCAGTCCGATCGGGACAGGGGGGGCTGGATATGGCTACACCTTC.

The chain employs TRBV11-3 and TRBJ2-3, with D tentatively TRBD2 (5 bases). Germline CDR1 and CDR2: SGHNT and YENEEA. Deletions cut 2 bases from V and 3 bases from J, with 18 bases between. The CDR3 spans 17 residues. As DNA, the CDR3 is TGTGCCAGCAGCTTAAATGGACTGCCCCAGAATACAGATACGCAGTATTTT. Its protein is CASSLNGLPQNTDTQYF.

V and J are TRBV10-3 and TRBJ1-6; 7 nucleotides line up with TRBD1. CDR1 and CDR2 from the germline V gene are ENHRY and SYGVKD. V shed 10 bases, J shed 7 bases, and the junction held 7 bases outside the gene matches. The CDR3 runs to 13 residues. In nucleotides, the CDR3 is TGTGCCACCAATCGGGACAGCAATTCACCCCTCCACTTT. This sequence encodes CATNRDSNSPLHF.

CDR3 amino acids: CASSPTASRALYGYTF. CDR3 sequence (DNA): TGTGCCAGCAGTCCAACAGCCTCGAGAGCCCTCTATGGCTACACCTTC. The V call is TRBV6-1, the J call TRBJ1-2; D unclear. V lost 5 bases to trimming and J lost 4 bases, with 20 bases between them. CDR3 length: 16 amino acids. Germline V lookup: CDR1 MNHNS, CDR2 SASEGT.

The chain is built from TRBV5-1 and TRBJ2-2, with D perhaps TRBD1 (5 bases). Trimming removed 4 bases at V and 0 bases at J, with 10 bases between. The CDR3 is 15 amino acids. The germline CDR1 and CDR2 sequences are SGHRS and YFSETQ. The CDR3 DNA follows: TGCGCCAGCAGCCCGGACACCCCGAACACCGGGGAGCTGTTTTTT. Protein product: CASSPDTPNTGELFF.

The rearrangement links TRBV23-1 to TRBJ1-5, with D unresolved. TRBV23-1 is designated an ORF whose function remains uncertain. The V end was cut by 1 base, the J end by 9 bases, with 7 bases between. CDR3 length: 12 amino acids. CDR3 sequence: CASSQFEGPQHF. DNA of the CDR3: TGCGCCAGCAGTCAATTTGAAGGGCCCCAGCATTTT.

V and J are TRBV7-2 and TRBJ2-1; D not certain. V was trimmed by 5 bases and J by 0 bases, leaving 11 bases between them. This CDR3 has 15 amino acids. Germline loops: CDR1 SGHTA, CDR2 FQGNSA. This chain's CDR3 is CASSNGRLSYNEQFF. In nucleotides, the CDR3 is TGTGCCAGCAGCAATGGACGCCTCTCCTACAATGAGCAGTTCTTC.

This clonotype was seen only once. CDR3 in amino acids: CASSGSTGANEKLFF. CDR3 bases: TGTGCCAGCAGTGGGTCTACCGGGGCTAATGAAAAACTGTTTTTT. The rearrangement links TRBV6-1 to TRBJ1-4; no clear D gene. The germline V gene encodes CDR1 MNHNS and CDR2 SASEGT. Trimming left V 4 bases short and J 3 bases short, with 12 bases between. The CDR3 is 15 amino acids.

This clonotype was seen only a few times. The chain is built from TRBV5-1 and TRBJ2-1; 13 bases are a match to TRBD2. The CDR3 contains 20 residues. V was clipped by 1 base and J by 9 bases; unmatched bases: 19. Germline CDR1 and CDR2: SGHRS and YFSETQ. The CDR3 is CASSLTGTTRTSGGRLEQFF. CDR3 nucleotides: TGCGCCAGCAGCTTGACAGGGACAACCCGGACTAGCGGGGGCCGCCTTGAGCAGTTCTTC.

J is TRBJ2-5 and V is TRBV5-1; D is unclear. Trimming cost V 5 bases and J 1 base, with 9 bases left between them. Germline V gene sequence: CDR1 SGHRS, CDR2 YFSETQ. This CDR3 has 13 amino acids. CDR3 in DNA: TGCGCCAGCAGTACGTCCAGCCAAGAGACCCAGTACTTC. Residues: CASSTSSQETQYF.

The V call is TRBV6-2 or TRBV6-3, the J call TRBJ2-1; D gene unclear. Germline-derived CDR1 and CDR2 are MNHEY and SVGEGT. Trimming removed 7 bases at V and 4 bases at J, with 11 bases between. The CDR3 totals 13 residues. The CDR3 region has the DNA TGTGCCAGCAAACAGATTAATTACAATGAGCAGTTCTTC. This gives the protein CASKQINYNEQFF.

The chain is built from TRBV27 and TRBJ2-7; tentative D call: TRBD2 (5 bases). Trimming removed 8 bases from V and 3 bases from J, with 14 bases in between. Germline values: CDR1 MNHEY, CDR2 SMNVEV (reference sequence). The length of the CDR3 is 13 residues. CDR3 amino acids: CASPPIRGYEQYV. The CDR3 DNA reads TGTGCCAGCCCGCCGATCCGGGGCTACGAGCAGTACGTC.

This clonotype was found once. The V and J genes are TRBV6-5 and TRBJ1-3; D might be TRBD1 (5 bases). The CDR3 covers 15 residues. Germline V gene sequence: CDR1 MNHEY, CDR2 SVGAGI. V lost 4 bases, J lost 0 bases, and 10 bases lay in between. This CDR3 is CASSWTRSSGNTIYF. CDR3 coding DNA: TGTGCCAGCAGTTGGACACGCAGCTCTGGAAACACCATATATTTT.

The sample holds a few counts of this clonotype. The chain has TRBV20-1 and TRBJ2-7; weak D call: TRBD1 (6 bases). Trimming took 0 bases from V and 5 from J, leaving 14 bases between them. The CDR3 is 14 amino acids. Germline V gives CDR1 DFQATT, CDR2 SNEGSKA (reference sequence). CDR3 bases: TGCAGTGCTAGAGATCCCAGGGGTGCCAACGAGCAGTACGTC. It translates to CSARDPRGANEQYV.

This rearrangement joins TRBV19 to TRBJ1-1; no clear D gene. The germline V and J ends were trimmed by 7 bases and 5 bases, with 11 bases remaining between them. Germline V gene data show CDR1 as LNHDA and CDR2 as SQIVND (reference sequence). The CDR3 sequence is 12 residues long. The CDR3 here is CASTEGWTEAFF. In DNA form, the CDR3 reads TGTGCCAGTACTGAGGGCTGGACTGAAGCTTTCTTT.

This sequence joins TRBV5-1 and TRBJ1-1; 7 positions match TRBD1. V shed 9 bases, J shed 2 bases, and the junction held 10 bases outside the gene matches. Germline CDR1 reads SGHRS; CDR2 reads YFSETQ. The CDR3 spans 14 residues. The chain's CDR3 is CATGPGTANTEAFF. DNA of the CDR3: TGCGCCACCGGACCCGGGACAGCTAACACTGAAGCTTTCTTT.

This clonotype was seen a few times. The chain employs TRBV12-3 or TRBV12-4 and TRBJ1-5, with unresolved D. This CDR3 contains 15 residues. V shed 4 bases and J shed 0 bases, with 10 bases lying between them. The chain's CDR3 is CASSSDAVSNQPQHF. The CDR3 DNA is TGTGCCAGCAGTTCGGATGCAGTTAGCAATCAGCCCCAGCATTTT.

This clonotype was picked up many times. The gene calls are TRBV13 and TRBJ1-1, with a possible D match to TRBD1 (5 bases). Germline V gives CDR1 PRHDT, CDR2 FYEKMQ (reference sequence). Trimming pared 3 bases from V and 11 bases from J, leaving 7 bases between. The CDR3 has 10 amino acids. The DNA for the CDR3 is TGTGCCAGCAGCTTGGGGGATGCTTTCTTT. This encodes CASSLGDAFF.

V usage is TRBV2 and J usage is TRBJ1-6; D remains ambiguous. Germline V CDR1 and CDR2: SNHLY, FYNNEI. V was trimmed by 8 bases and J by 0 bases, leaving 8 bases between them. The CDR3 has 14 residues. Here the CDR3 DNA reads TGTGCCAGCGGGCGATACTCCTATAATTCACCCCTCCACTTT. Protein sequence: CASGRYSYNSPLHF.

In DNA, the CDR3 is TGTGCCAGCACGGCTCAGTTAGGTTCACCCTACGAGCAGTACTTC. Translating it yields CASTAQLGSPYEQYF. The gene calls are TRBV7-2 and TRBJ2-7, with D hard to call. Per the germline V gene, CDR1 is SGHTA and CDR2 is FQGNSA. The CDR3 covers 15 residues. V gave up 7 bases and J gave up 2 bases, with 18 bases separating them.

This clonotype was seen more than once but under ten times. This CDR3 reads CASTSLEGQPQHF. The CDR3 bases are TGCGCCAGCACAAGTCTGGAGGGCCAGCCCCAGCATTTT. The chain has TRBV4-1 and TRBJ1-5; D is unclear. The CDR3 sequence is 13 residues long. V was clipped by 7 bases and J by 7 bases, with 14 bases between them. Germline CDR1 is MGHRA and CDR2 is YSYEKL.

The V and J genes are TRBV6-1 and TRBJ1-1; D not resolved. The CDR3 totals 13 residues. Trimming shortened V by 6 bases and J by 6 bases, and 14 bases separated the two germline ends. CDR1 is MNHNS and CDR2 is SASEGT in the germline V gene. CDR3 coding DNA: TGTGCCAGCAGCGCCACCCGGGCATCTGAAGCTTTCTTT. Its protein is CASSATRASEAFF.

The J gene is TRBJ1-6, the V gene TRBV3-1, with D hard to call. In germline, CDR1 is LGHDT, CDR2 YNNKEL (reference sequence). The V end lost 8 bases, the J end lost 9 bases, and 2 bases lay between the germline ends. The CDR3 is 9 residues long. DNA of the CDR3: TGTGCCAGCGGTTCACCCCTCCACTTT. Protein sequence: CASGSPLHF.